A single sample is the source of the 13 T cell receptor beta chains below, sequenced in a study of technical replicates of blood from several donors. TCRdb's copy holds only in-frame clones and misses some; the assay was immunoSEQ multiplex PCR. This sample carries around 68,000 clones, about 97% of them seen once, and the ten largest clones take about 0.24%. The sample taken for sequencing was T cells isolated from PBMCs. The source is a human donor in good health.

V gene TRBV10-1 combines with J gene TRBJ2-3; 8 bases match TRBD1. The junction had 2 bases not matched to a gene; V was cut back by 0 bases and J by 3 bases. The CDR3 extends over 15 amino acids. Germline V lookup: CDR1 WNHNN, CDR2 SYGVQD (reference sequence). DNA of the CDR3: TGCGCCAGCAGTGAGTCGAGGACAGGGACAGATACGCAGTATTTT. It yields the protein CASSESRTGTDTQYF.

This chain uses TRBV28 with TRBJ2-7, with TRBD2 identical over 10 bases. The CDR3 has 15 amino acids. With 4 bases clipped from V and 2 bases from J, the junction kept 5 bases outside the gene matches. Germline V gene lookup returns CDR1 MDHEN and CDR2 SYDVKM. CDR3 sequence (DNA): TGTGCCAGCAGTTCCCGGCTAGCGGGGGCCTACGAGCAGTACTTC. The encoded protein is CASSSRLAGAYEQYF.

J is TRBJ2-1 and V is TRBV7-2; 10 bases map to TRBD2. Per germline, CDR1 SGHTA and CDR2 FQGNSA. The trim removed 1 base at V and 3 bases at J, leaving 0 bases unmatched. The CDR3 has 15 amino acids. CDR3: CASSLEREGYNEQFF. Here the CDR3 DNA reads TGTGCCAGCAGCTTAGAGCGGGAGGGCTACAATGAGCAGTTCTTC.

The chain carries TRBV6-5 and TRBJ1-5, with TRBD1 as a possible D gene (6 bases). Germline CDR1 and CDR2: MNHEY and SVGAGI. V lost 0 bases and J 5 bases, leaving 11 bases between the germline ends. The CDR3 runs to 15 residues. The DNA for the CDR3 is TGTGCCAGCAGTTACTCGGACGGGGGGCATCAGCCCCAGCATTTT. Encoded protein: CASSYSDGGHQPQHF.

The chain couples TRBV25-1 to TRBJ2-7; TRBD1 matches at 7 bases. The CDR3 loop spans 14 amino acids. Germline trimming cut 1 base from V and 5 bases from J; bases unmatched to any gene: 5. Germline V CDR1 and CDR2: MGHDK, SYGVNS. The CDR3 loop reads CASSELTGSNEQYF. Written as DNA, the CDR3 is TGTGCCAGCAGTGAATTGACAGGGTCAAACGAGCAGTACTTC.

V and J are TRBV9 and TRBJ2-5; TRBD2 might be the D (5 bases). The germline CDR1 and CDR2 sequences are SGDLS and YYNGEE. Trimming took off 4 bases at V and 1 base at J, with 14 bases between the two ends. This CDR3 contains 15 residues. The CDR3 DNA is TGTGCCAGCAGCCAAACTAGATCCGTCCAAGAGACCCAGTACTTC. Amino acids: CASSQTRSVQETQYF.

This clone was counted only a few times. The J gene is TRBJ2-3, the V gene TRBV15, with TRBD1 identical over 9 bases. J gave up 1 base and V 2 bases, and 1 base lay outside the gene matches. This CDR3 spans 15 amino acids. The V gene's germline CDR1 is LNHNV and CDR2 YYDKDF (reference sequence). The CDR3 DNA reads TGTGCCACCAGCAGAAGGACAGGGGGCACAGATACGCAGTATTTT. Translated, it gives CATSRRTGGTDTQYF.

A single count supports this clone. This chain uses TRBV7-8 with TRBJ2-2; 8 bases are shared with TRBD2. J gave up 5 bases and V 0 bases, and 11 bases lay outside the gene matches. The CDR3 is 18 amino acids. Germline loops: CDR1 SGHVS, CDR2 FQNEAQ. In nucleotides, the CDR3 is TGTGCCAGCAGCTTAGCGGGACCAAGCGGGAGTGGGACCGGGGAGCTGTTTTTT. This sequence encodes CASSLAGPSGSGTGELFF. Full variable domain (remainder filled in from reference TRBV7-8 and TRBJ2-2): GAGVSQSPRYKVAKRGQDVALRCDPISGHVSLFWYQQALGQGPEFLTYFQNEAQLDKSGLPSDRFFAERPEGSVSTLKIQRTQQEDSAVYLCASSLAGPSGSGTGELFFGEGSRLTVL.

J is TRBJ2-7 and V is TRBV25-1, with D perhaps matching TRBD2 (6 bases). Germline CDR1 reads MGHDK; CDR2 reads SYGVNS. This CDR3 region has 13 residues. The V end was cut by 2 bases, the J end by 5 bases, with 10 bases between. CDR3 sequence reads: CASSETSPHEQYF. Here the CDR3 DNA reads TGTGCCAGCAGTGAAACTAGCCCCCACGAGCAGTACTTC.

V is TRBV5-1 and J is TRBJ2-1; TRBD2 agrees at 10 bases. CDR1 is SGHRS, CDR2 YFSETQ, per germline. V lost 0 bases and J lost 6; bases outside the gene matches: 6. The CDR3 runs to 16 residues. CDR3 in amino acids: CASSLVPAGGSNEQFF. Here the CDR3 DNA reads TGCGCCAGCAGCTTGGTCCCAGCGGGAGGGTCCAATGAGCAGTTCTTC.

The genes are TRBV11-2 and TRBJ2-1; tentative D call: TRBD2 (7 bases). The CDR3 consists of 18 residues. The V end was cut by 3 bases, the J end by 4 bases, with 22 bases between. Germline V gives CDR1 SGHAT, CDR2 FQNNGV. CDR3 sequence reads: CASSFRGGLPPFYNEQFF. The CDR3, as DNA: TGTGCCAGCAGCTTTAGGGGGGGACTTCCTCCGTTTTACAATGAGCAGTTCTTC.

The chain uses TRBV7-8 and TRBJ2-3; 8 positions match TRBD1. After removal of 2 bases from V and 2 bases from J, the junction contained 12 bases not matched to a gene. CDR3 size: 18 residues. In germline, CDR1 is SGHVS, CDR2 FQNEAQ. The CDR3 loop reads CASSLPPNRGRDTDTQYF. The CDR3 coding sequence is TGTGCCAGCAGCTTACCCCCAAACAGGGGGAGAGACACAGATACGCAGTATTTT.

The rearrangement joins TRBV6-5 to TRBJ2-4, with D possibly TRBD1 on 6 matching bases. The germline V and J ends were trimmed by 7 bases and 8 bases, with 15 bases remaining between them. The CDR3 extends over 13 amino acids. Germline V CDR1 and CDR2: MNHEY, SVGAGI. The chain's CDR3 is CASTAGVPHIQYF. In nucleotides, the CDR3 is TGTGCCAGCACCGCAGGGGTCCCGCACATTCAGTACTTC.